This T cell receptor beta chain was recorded in a study of blood T cell repertoires in COVID-19. Study-level background: There were acute and convalescent COVID-19 samples, and they came from the United States, Italy and Spain.

TCRdb's table, derived via immunoSEQ multiplex PCR, lists solely in-frame clones and lacks some. The data contain about 220,000 clones, approximately 80% of them singletons. V lost 8 bases, J lost 1 base, and 15 bases lay in between. This CDR3 is built from 15 residues. The germline V gene has CDR1 LNHDA and CDR2 SQIVND (reference sequence). V is TRBV19 and J is TRBJ2-1; weak D call: TRBD2 (6 bases). Sequenced: peripheral blood. The sequence was obtained from a man aged 50 to 60 with active or convalescent COVID-19. The CDR3 sequence: CASQLGGNSYNEQFF. CDR3 in DNA: TGTGCCAGTCAGCTGGGCGGGAATTCCTACAATGAGCAGTTCTTC.